This record looks at one T cell receptor (beta chain) sequence and its context. The length of the CDR3 is 14 residues. V lost 3 bases, J lost 5 bases, and 5 bases stayed unmatched. CDR1 and CDR2 (germline): KGHSH, LQKENI. This sample was taken from a study of blood T cell repertoires in COVID-19. Across the study: In each case, the material was cDNA or gDNA derived from T cells, B-cell-depleted T cells, or PBMCs.

Authors' methods: Reference gene primers were amplified, and this amplification served to estimate nucleated cell counts. Sequenced by immunoSEQ multiplex PCR; TCRdb stores in-frame clones only, minus some. That table is the source of V, J and clone size, and D and trimming were worked out from the DNA. The sample lists 300,000 to 400,000 clones; approximately 88% were seen once. The sample consisted of peripheral blood. The receptor was isolated from a woman in her 30s with COVID-19, enrolled during active disease. The rearrangement uses TRBV18 and TRBJ1-1, with 8 bases aligning to TRBD1. The CDR3 coding sequence is TGTGCCAGCTCACCCTGGACAGGGCAGACTGAAGCTTTCTTT. Translated: CASSPWTGQTEAFF.